The clone carrying this T cell receptor (beta chain) was found once. Both 60 Vbeta primers and 13 Jbeta primers went into the PCR. Assay used: immunoSEQ multiplex PCR; TCRdb lists only in-frame clones, some missing. The sample has roughly 140,000 clones; 80% are singletons. Germline V gene sequence: CDR1 MNHEY, CDR2 SVGAGI. The ends lost 6 bases at V and 4 bases at J; junction bases unmatched: 8. The CDR3 sequence is 14 residues long. This specimen comes from a study of cytomegalovirus exposure and HLA in healthy donors. V usage is TRBV6-5 and J usage is TRBJ2-7, with TRBD2 identical over 8 bases. The receptor comes from a man aged 25-45 years in good health and CMV-seronegative. The sequenced sample consisted of PBMCs. The CDR3 protein is CASRQAGVSYEQYF. The DNA of the CDR3 is TGTGCCAGCAGGCAAGCGGGAGTTTCTTACGAGCAGTACTTC.